This T cell receptor (beta chain) was documented in a study of early T cells in non-severe SARS-CoV-2 infection. General study findings and limits: Private and CD4 specificities were missed by VDJdb matching, which favored anti-spike CD8 responses.

The sample holds many counts of this clonotype. Its matching antigen is unknown. Each CDR3 protein gets one entry after TCRdb re-called the 5' RACE reads with MiXCR. The data hold about 35,000 distinct CDR3 sequences, with around 6% observed a single time. V dropped 4 bases and J dropped 3 bases, with 22 bases sitting between them. This CDR3 contains 17 residues. Germline V gene lookup returns CDR1 SGHRS and CDR2 YFSETQ. The sample was whole blood, taken at baseline. The chain joins TRBV5-1 to TRBJ1-1, with TRBD1 as a possible D gene (5 bases). The sequence was collected from an adult who was a healthcare worker with PCR-confirmed SARS-CoV-2 infection or an uninfected control (not recorded which). CDR3 region: CASSKQGSPALDTEAFF. The CDR3 DNA is TGCGCCAGCAGCAAGCAGGGCAGCCCAGCTTTGGACACTGAAGCTTTCTTT.